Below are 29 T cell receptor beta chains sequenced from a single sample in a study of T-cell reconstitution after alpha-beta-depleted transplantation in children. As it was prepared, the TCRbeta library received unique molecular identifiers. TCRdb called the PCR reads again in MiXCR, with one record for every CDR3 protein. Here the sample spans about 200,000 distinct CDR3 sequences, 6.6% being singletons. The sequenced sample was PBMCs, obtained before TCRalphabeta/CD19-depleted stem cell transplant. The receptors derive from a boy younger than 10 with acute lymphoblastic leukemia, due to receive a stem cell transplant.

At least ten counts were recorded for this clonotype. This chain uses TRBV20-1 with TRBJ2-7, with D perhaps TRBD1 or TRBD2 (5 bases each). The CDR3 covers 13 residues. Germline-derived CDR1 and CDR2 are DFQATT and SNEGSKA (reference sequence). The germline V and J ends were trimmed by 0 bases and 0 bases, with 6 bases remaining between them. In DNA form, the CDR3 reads TGCAGTGCTAGAGATGGGACCTCCTACGAGCAGTACTTC. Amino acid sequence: CSARDGTSYEQYF.

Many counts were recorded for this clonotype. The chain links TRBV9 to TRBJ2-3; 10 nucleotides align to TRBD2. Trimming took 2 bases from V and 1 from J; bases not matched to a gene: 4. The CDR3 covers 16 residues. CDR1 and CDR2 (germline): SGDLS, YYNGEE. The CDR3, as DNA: TGTGCCAGCAGCGTGAGCGGGGGGGCCGGCACAGATACGCAGTATTTT. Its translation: CASSVSGGAGTDTQYF.

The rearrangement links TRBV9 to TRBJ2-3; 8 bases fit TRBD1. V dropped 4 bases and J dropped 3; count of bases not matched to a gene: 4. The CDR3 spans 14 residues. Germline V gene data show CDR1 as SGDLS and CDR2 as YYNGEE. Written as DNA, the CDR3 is TGTGCCAGCAGCTACGACAGGGGTACAGATACGCAGTATTTT. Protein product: CASSYDRGTDTQYF.

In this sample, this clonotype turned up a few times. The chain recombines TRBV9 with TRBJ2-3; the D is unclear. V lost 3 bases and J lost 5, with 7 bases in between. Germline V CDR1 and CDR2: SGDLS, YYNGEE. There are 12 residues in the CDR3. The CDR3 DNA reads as TGTGCCAGCAGCGGCAAGGGAGATACGCAGTATTTT. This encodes CASSGKGDTQYF.

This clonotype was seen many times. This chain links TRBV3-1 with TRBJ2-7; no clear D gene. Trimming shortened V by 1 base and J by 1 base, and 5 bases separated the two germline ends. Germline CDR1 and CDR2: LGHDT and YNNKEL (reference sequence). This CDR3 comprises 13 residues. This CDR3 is CASSQGRSYEQYF. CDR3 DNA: TGTGCCAGCAGCCAAGGCCGGTCCTACGAGCAGTACTTC.

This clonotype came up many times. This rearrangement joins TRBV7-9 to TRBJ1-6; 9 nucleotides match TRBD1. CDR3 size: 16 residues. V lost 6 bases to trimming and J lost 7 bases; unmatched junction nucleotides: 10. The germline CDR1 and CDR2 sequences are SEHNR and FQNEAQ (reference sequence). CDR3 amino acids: CASSRQGDVGNSPLHF. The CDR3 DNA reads TGTGCCAGCAGTAGACAGGGGGATGTAGGAAATTCACCCCTCCACTTT.

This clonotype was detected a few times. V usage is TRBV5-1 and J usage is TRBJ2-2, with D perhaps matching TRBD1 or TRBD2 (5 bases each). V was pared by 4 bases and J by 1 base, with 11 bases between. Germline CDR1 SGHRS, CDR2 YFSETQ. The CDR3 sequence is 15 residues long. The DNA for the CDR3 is TGCGCCAGCAGCCCGAGTGGGGGGAACACCGGGGAGCTGTTTTTT. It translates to CASSPSGGNTGELFF.

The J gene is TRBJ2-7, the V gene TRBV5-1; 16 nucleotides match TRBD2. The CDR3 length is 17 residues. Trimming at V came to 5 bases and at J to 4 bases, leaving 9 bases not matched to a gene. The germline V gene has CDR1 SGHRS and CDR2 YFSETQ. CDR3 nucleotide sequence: TGCGCCAGCAGACCGGGACTAGCGGGGGGGCCCCTATACGAGCAGTACTTC. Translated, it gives CASRPGLAGGPLYEQYF.

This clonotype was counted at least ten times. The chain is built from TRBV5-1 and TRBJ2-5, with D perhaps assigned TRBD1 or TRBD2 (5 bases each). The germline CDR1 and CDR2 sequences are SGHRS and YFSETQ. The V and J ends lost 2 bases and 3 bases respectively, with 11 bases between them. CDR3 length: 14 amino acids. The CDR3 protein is CASSLDGAEETQYF. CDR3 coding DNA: TGCGCCAGCAGCTTAGACGGGGCAGAAGAGACCCAGTACTTC.

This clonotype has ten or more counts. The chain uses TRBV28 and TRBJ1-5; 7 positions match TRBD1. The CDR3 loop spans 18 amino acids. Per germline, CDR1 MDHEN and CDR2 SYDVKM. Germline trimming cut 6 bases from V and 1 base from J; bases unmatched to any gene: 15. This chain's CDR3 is CASRRQGTLQGSNQPQHF. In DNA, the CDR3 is TGTGCCAGCAGGAGACAGGGAACGCTTCAGGGGAGCAATCAGCCCCAGCATTTT.

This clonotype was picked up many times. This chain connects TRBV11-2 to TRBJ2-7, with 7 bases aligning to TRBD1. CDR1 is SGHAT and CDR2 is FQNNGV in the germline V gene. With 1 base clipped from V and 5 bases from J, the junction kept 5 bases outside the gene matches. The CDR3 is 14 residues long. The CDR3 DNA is TGTGCCAGCAGCTTAGCCCCGGGACAGAACGAGCAGTACTTC. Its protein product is CASSLAPGQNEQYF.

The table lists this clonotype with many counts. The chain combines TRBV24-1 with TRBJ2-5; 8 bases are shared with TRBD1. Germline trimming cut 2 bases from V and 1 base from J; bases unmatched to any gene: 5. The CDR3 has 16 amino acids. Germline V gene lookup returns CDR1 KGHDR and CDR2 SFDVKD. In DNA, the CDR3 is TGTGCCACCAGTGATTACCTAGGACAGGGCCAAGAGACCCAGTACTTC. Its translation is CATSDYLGQGQETQYF.

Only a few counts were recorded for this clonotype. The CDR3 here is CSVELAGGRANTGELFF. The CDR3 nucleotides are TGCAGCGTTGAACTGGCGGGAGGCCGCGCGAACACCGGGGAGCTGTTTTTT. This chain joins TRBV29-1 and TRBJ2-2, with 8 bases that match TRBD2. CDR3 length: 17 amino acids. The V and J ends lost 2 bases and 0 bases, in that order; junction bases with no gene match: 8. Per the germline V gene, CDR1 is SQVTM and CDR2 is ANQGSEA.

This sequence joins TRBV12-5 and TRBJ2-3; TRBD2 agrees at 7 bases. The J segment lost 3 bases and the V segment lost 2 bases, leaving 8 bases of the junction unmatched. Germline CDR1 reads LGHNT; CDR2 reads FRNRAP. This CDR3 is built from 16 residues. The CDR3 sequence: CASGLQIGTTTDTQYF. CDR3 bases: TGTGCTAGTGGTTTGCAAATAGGGACTACAACAGATACGCAGTATTTT.

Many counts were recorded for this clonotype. The CDR3 protein is CSVEDETIAEETQYF. CDR3 coding DNA: TGCAGCGTTGAAGATGAGACCATCGCTGAAGAGACCCAGTACTTC. The gene calls are TRBV29-1 and TRBJ2-5; no definite D call. CDR3 size: 15 residues. From germline, CDR1 is SQVTM and CDR2 ANQGSEA. The V and J ends lost 0 bases and 3 bases respectively, with 14 bases between them.

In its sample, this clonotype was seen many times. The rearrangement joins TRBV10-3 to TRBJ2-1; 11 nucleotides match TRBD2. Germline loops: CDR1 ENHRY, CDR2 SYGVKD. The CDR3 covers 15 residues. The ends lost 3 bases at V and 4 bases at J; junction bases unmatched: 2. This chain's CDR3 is CAISETSGSYNEQFF. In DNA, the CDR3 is TGTGCCATCAGTGAAACTAGCGGGAGTTACAATGAGCAGTTCTTC.

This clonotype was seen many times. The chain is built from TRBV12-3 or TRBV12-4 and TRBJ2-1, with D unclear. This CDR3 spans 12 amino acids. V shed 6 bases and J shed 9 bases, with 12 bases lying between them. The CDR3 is CASSPNRIEQFF. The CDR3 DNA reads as TGTGCCAGCAGCCCAAACCGTATTGAGCAGTTCTTC.

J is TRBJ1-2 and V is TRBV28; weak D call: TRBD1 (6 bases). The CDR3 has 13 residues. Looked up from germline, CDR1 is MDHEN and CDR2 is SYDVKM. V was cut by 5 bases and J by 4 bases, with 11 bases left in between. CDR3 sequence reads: CASSAGAVYGYTF. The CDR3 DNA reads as TGTGCCAGCAGTGCGGGGGCCGTCTATGGCTACACCTTC.

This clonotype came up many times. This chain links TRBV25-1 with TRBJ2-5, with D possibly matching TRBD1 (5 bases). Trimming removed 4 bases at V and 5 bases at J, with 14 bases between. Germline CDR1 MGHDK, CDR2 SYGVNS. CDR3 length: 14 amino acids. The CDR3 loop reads CASSVGRDYETQYF. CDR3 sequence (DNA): TGTGCCAGCAGTGTGGGCAGGGATTATGAGACCCAGTACTTC.

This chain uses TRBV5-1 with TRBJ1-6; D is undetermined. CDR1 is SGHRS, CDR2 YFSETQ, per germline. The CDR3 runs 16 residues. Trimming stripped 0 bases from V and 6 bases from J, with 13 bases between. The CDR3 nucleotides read TGCGCCAGCAGCTTGGCCGGAATTGGGAGTAATTCACCCCTCCACTTT. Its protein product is CASSLAGIGSNSPLHF.

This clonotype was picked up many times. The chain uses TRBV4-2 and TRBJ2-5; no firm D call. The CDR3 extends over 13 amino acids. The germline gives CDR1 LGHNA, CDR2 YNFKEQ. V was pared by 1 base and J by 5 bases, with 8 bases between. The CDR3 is CASSQGQWETQYF. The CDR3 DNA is TGTGCCAGCAGCCAAGGGCAGTGGGAGACCCAGTACTTC.

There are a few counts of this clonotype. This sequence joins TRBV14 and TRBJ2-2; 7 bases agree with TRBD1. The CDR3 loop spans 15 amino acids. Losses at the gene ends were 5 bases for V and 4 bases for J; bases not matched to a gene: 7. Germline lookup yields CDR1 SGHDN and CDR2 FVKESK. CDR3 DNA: TGTGCCAGCAGCAGAAACAGGGGATTCACCGGGGAGCTGTTTTTT. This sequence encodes CASSRNRGFTGELFF.

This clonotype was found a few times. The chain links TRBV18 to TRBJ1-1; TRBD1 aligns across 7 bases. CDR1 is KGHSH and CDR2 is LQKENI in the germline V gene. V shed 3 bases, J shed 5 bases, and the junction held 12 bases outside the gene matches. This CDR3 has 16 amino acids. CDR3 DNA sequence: TGTGCCAGCTCACCCGGACAGGCTTTGGTCAAAACTGAAGCTTTCTTT. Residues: CASSPGQALVKTEAFF.

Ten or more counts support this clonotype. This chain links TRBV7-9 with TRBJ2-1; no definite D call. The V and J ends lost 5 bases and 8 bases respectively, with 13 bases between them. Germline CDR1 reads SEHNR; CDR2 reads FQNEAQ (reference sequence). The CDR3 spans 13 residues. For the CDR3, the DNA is TGTGCCAGCAGCCCCAAAGGGCAATATGAGCAGTTCTTC. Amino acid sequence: CASSPKGQYEQFF. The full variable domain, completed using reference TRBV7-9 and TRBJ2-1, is DTGVSQNPRHKITKRGQNVTFRCDPISEHNRLYWYRQTLGQGPEFLTYFQNEAQLEKSRLLSDRFSAERPKGSFSTLEIQRTEQGDSAMYLCASSPKGQYEQFFGPGTRLTVL.

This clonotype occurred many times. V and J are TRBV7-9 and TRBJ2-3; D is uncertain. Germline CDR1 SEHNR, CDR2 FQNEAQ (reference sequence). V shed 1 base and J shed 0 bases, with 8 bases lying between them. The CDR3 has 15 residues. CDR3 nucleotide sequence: TGTGCCAGCAGCTTAGAGCCGGCTAGCACAGATACGCAGTATTTT. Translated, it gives CASSLEPASTDTQYF. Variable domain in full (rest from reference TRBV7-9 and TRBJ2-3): DTGVSQNPRHKITKRGQNVTFRCDPISEHNRLYWYRQTLGQGPEFLTYFQNEAQLEKSRLLSDRFSAERPKGSFSTLEIQRTEQGDSAMYLCASSLEPASTDTQYFGPGTRLTVL.

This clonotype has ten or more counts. The CDR3 coding sequence is TGCAGCGTTGCCCACACGGGATGGGTCGATGAGCAGTTCTTC. Translation: CSVAHTGWVDEQFF. The gene calls are TRBV29-1 and TRBJ2-1, with a weak D call TRBD2 (5 bases). The CDR3 extends over 14 amino acids. Looked up from germline, CDR1 is SQVTM and CDR2 is ANQGSEA. V was shortened by 4 bases and J by 8 bases, with 18 bases between the two germline ends.

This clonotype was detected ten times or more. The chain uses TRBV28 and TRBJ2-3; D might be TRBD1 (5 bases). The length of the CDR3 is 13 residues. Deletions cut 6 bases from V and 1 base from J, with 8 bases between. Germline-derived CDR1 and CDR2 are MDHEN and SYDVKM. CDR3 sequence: CASSIQGTDTQYF. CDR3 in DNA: TGTGCCAGCAGCATACAGGGCACAGATACGCAGTATTTT.

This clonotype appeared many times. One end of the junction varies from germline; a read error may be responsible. This CDR3 reads CASSHAGGNNEHFF. CDR3 DNA: TGTGCCAGCAGCCACGCGGGGGGGAACAATGAGCATTTCTTC. The V call is TRBV3-1, the J call TRBJ2-1; 9 bases agree with TRBD2. Per the germline V gene, CDR1 is LGHDT and CDR2 is YNNKEL (reference sequence). This CDR3 comprises 14 residues.

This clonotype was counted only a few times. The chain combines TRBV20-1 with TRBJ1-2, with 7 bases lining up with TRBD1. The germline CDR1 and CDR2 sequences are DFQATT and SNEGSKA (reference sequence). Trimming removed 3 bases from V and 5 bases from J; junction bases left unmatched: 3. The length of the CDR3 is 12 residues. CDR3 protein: CSASGTAYGYTF. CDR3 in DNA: TGCAGTGCTAGTGGGACAGCGTATGGCTACACCTTC.